The entry that follows covers one T cell receptor (beta chain) sequence. Its antigen remains unidentified. Whole-blood total RNA was extracted without T cell sorting. The length of the CDR3 is 15 residues. In germline, CDR1 is SGHRS, CDR2 YFSETQ. TCRdb reprocessed the 5' RACE reads and keeps a single row for each CDR3 protein, giving no DNA. The table for this sample gives about 300,000 distinct CDR3 sequences. The record originates from a study of monozygotic twins with inflammatory bowel disease. Study-wide results and caveats: Results did not support any single strong IBD-associated signal or clonotype. A distinction between different T cell subtypes was not possible. IBD patients shared fewer clonotypes with other individuals than healthy twins, especially patients with disease activity signs.

This clonotype was sampled from a human donor with ulcerative colitis or Crohn's disease, or a healthy co-twin of an affected twin (not recorded which). Sequenced input: blood. The chain is built from TRBV5-1 and TRBJ1-5. The CDR3 reads CASSLVLTQNQPQHF.